The next 20 T cell receptor beta chains were all read from a single sample in a study of cytomegalovirus exposure and HLA in healthy donors. 60 Vbeta and 13 Jbeta primers were used in PCR. Some clones are missing from TCRdb's copy, which holds only in-frame ones; the method was immunoSEQ multiplex PCR. Here the sample spans about 130,000 clones, nearly 80% being singletons. The sequenced sample was PBMCs. Receptors were obtained from a young man in good health and CMV-seronegative.

The chain joins TRBV6-1 to TRBJ2-6, with D possibly matching TRBD2 (5 bases). Per the germline V gene, CDR1 is MNHNS and CDR2 is SASEGT. The CDR3 has 15 residues. V shed 7 bases and J shed 4 bases, with 14 bases lying between them. CDR3 sequence: CASMGNLAGANVLTF. CDR3 coding DNA: TGTGCCAGCATGGGAAATTTAGCGGGGGCCAACGTCCTGACTTTC.

This clone was observed once. The V call is TRBV7-2, the J call TRBJ2-7; maybe TRBD2 (7 bases). V lost 2 bases, J lost 6 bases, and 20 bases lay in between. The CDR3 has 16 residues. Germline V CDR1 and CDR2: SGHTA, FQGNSA. CDR3 nucleotides: TGTGCCAGCAGCTTATGGGGGCTACGCGGGAGAGGCGAGCAGTACTTC. Translated: CASSLWGLRGRGEQYF.

J is TRBJ1-5 and V is TRBV10-3; tentatively, D is TRBD1 (5 bases). This CDR3 has 13 residues. V lost 4 bases and J lost 7, with 11 bases in between. The germline V gene has CDR1 ENHRY and CDR2 SYGVKD. CDR3 DNA sequence: TGTGCCATCAGTGGGGGCGGATTCCAGCCCCAGCATTTT. Amino acids: CAISGGGFQPQHF.

The chain's CDR3 is CASSTPGHRDGEKLFF. The DNA for the CDR3 is TGTGCCAGCAGTACCCCGGGACACCGGGACGGTGAAAAACTGTTTTTT. The V gene is TRBV28, the J gene TRBJ1-4; D is possibly TRBD1 (6 bases). Trimming took off 5 bases at V and 7 bases at J, with 20 bases between the two ends. CDR3 size: 16 residues. The germline V gene has CDR1 MDHEN and CDR2 SYDVKM.

V gene TRBV7-2 combines with J gene TRBJ2-3; a possible D gene is TRBD1 (6 bases). V lost 1 base to trimming and J lost 5 bases, with 10 bases between them. This CDR3 comprises 14 residues. Germline assignment: CDR1 SGHTA and CDR2 FQGNSA. The CDR3 nucleotides read TGTGCCAGCAGCTTAGTTAGGGGGAGAGATACGCAGTATTTT. Encoded protein: CASSLVRGRDTQYF. The whole variable domain, filled in from reference TRBV7-2 and TRBJ2-3, reads GAGVSQSPSNKVTEKGKDVELRCDPISGHTALYWYRQSLGQGLEFLIYFQGNSAPDKSGLPSDRFSAERTGGSVSTLTIQRTQQEDSAVYLCASSLVRGRDTQYFGPGTRLTVL.

This clone was recorded a few times. The V gene is TRBV6-5, the J gene TRBJ2-1; TRBD2 aligns across 15 bases. The CDR3 runs to 15 residues. The germline V gene has CDR1 MNHEY and CDR2 SVGAGI. V was clipped by 10 bases and J by 4 bases; unmatched bases: 5. CDR3 loop: CATGTSGRLYNEQFF. The CDR3 DNA is TGTGCCACCGGGACTAGCGGGAGGCTTTACAATGAGCAGTTCTTC.

This chain uses TRBV30 with TRBJ2-1; a possible D gene is TRBD1 (6 bases). This CDR3 has 11 amino acids. CDR1 GTSNPN and CDR2 SVGIG come from the germline V gene (reference sequence). The V end was cut by 4 bases, the J end by 6 bases, with 7 bases between. CDR3 sequence (DNA): TGTGCCTGGACAGGGGCCAATGAGCAGTTCTTC. Translated, it gives CAWTGANEQFF.

The rearrangement uses TRBV2 and TRBJ1-1; the match to TRBD1 covers 7 bases. This CDR3 is 15 amino acids long. Germline CDR1 SNHLY, CDR2 FYNNEI. J was trimmed by 5 bases and V by 6 bases; bases with no gene match: 12. In DNA form, the CDR3 reads TGTGCCAGCAGCCTCCCGGCAGGGGGAAAGACTGAAGCTTTCTTT. Translation: CASSLPAGGKTEAFF.

This chain links TRBV2 with TRBJ2-5, with TRBD2 matching 12 bases. The CDR3 runs to 14 residues. CDR1 SNHLY and CDR2 FYNNEI come from the germline V gene. V was clipped by 4 bases and J by 4 bases; unmatched bases: 1. CDR3 amino acids: CASSGGLAGETQYF. The DNA of the CDR3 is TGTGCCAGCAGTGGGGGACTAGCGGGAGAGACCCAGTACTTC.

The chain recombines TRBV25-1 with TRBJ2-1; 11 bases agree with TRBD2. This CDR3 is 17 amino acids long. V dropped 3 bases and J dropped 4; count of bases not matched to a gene: 8. Germline CDR1 and CDR2: MGHDK and SYGVNS. In nucleotides, the CDR3 is TGTGCCAGCAGTGACCTTGAGGGGACTAGCGGATACAATGAGCAGTTCTTC. This translates into CASSDLEGTSGYNEQFF. Combining the CDR3 with reference TRBV25-1 and TRBJ2-1 gives the whole variable domain EADIYQTPRYLVIGTGKKITLECSQTMGHDKMYWYQQDPGMELHLIHYSYGVNSTEKGDLSSESTVSRIRTEHFPLTLESARPSHTSQYLCASSDLEGTSGYNEQFFGPGTRLTVL.

The chain employs TRBV7-8 and TRBJ1-5; 7 nucleotides match TRBD1. The germline gives CDR1 SGHVS, CDR2 FQNEAQ. This CDR3 comprises 16 residues. Losses at the gene ends were 1 base for V and 6 bases for J; bases not matched to a gene: 9. CDR3 DNA: TGTGCCAGCAGCTTAGGACAGGGTTACGGTTTTCAGCCCCAGCATTTT. Its translation: CASSLGQGYGFQPQHF.

V gene TRBV7-9 combines with J gene TRBJ1-1; D is undetermined. Trimming took 4 bases from V and 0 from J, leaving 18 bases between them. The CDR3 length is 17 residues. Germline V gives CDR1 SEHNR, CDR2 FQNEAQ (reference sequence). The CDR3 DNA reads as TGTGCCAGCAGCTATCCTCATTTGGGCGACATGAACACTGAAGCTTTCTTT. It is translated as CASSYPHLGDMNTEAFF. The full variable domain, in which reference TRBV7-9 and TRBJ1-1 provide the parts outside the CDR3, is DTGVSQNPRHKITKRGQNVTFRCDPISEHNRLYWYRQTLGQGPEFLTYFQNEAQLEKSRLLSDRFSAERPKGSFSTLEIQRTEQGDSAMYLCASSYPHLGDMNTEAFFGQGTRLTVV.

The V gene is TRBV5-1, the J gene TRBJ1-1; tentative D call: TRBD1 (5 bases). The V end lost 7 bases, the J end lost 1 base, and 11 bases lay between the germline ends. The CDR3 consists of 13 residues. Germline CDR1 and CDR2: SGHRS and YFSETQ. The CDR3 loop reads CASDFTGNTEAFF. The CDR3 region has the DNA TGCGCCAGCGACTTCACAGGGAACACTGAAGCTTTCTTT.

This chain uses TRBV14 with TRBJ1-1, with 10 positions matching TRBD1. The V gene end was trimmed by 2 bases and the J gene end by 5 bases; junction bases not matched to a gene: 5. The germline gives CDR1 SGHDN, CDR2 FVKESK. This CDR3 has 15 residues. In nucleotides, the CDR3 is TGTGCCAGCAGCCAACGACAGGGGGCGAGGACTGAAGCTTTCTTT. Translating it yields CASSQRQGARTEAFF.

V is TRBV9 and J is TRBJ2-6, with D maybe TRBD1 (5 bases). The CDR3 totals 17 residues. Germline assignment: CDR1 SGDLS and CDR2 YYNGEE. The V end lost 3 bases, the J end lost 0 bases, and 13 bases lay between the germline ends. CDR3 protein: CASSARGYSSGANVLTF. In DNA form, the CDR3 reads TGTGCCAGCAGCGCTAGGGGATATAGCTCTGGGGCCAACGTCCTGACTTTC.

This clone occurred a few times. This chain connects TRBV5-3 to TRBJ1-5; D is possibly TRBD1 (5 bases). TRBV5-3 is sorted into the ORF group, with uncertain function. Trimming took off 7 bases at V and 2 bases at J, with 13 bases between the two ends. CDR3 length equals 14 residues. Here the CDR3 reads CARSGDSRNQPQHF. The CDR3 DNA follows: TGTGCCAGATCGGGAGACAGTCGCAATCAGCCCCAGCATTTT.

In this sample, this clone turned up a few times. V and J are TRBV5-5 and TRBJ1-1, with 8 bases aligning to TRBD1. This CDR3 is 15 amino acids long. From germline, CDR1 is SGHKS and CDR2 YYEKEE (reference sequence). V dropped 3 bases and J dropped 1; count of bases not matched to a gene: 5. CDR3 sequence: CASSWSTGANTEAFF. The CDR3 DNA reads TGTGCCAGCAGCTGGTCGACAGGGGCGAACACTGAAGCTTTCTTT.

The chain combines TRBV11-3 with TRBJ2-3, with TRBD2 as a possible D gene (5 bases). Germline CDR1 is SGHNT and CDR2 is YENEEA. V dropped 1 base and J dropped 6 bases, with 11 bases sitting between them. This CDR3 is 14 amino acids long. CDR3 nucleotides: TGTGCCAGCAGCTTAGGAGGGAGCTCGGATACGCAGTATTTT. Translating it yields CASSLGGSSDTQYF.

The chain recombines TRBV28 with TRBJ1-2; 12 nucleotides line up with TRBD1. J gave up 8 bases and V 5 bases, and 6 bases lay outside the gene matches. CDR1 and CDR2 from the germline V gene are MDHEN and SYDVKM. This CDR3 comprises 14 residues. CDR3 sequence (DNA): TGTGCCAGCAGTCCGGGACAGGGGGCGAAGGGCTACACCTTC. This encodes CASSPGQGAKGYTF.

J is TRBJ2-3 and V is TRBV6-5; 7 nucleotides line up with TRBD1. The CDR3 totals 14 residues. With V trimmed by 2 bases and J by 5 bases, 4 bases remained unmatched. CDR1 and CDR2 from the germline V gene are MNHEY and SVGAGI. This CDR3 is CASSYRQGGDTQYF. Here the CDR3 DNA reads TGTGCCAGCAGTTACAGACAGGGTGGAGATACGCAGTATTTT.